Below, 5 T cell receptor beta chains from the same sample are listed, as sequenced in a study of OX40 agonist ivuxolimab in advanced cancers. Repertoires were generated with immunoSEQ multiplex PCR, while TCRdb's copy carries only in-frame clones and drops some. The data contain more than 70,000 clones, about 93% of them singletons. This sample comprised CD4+ or CD8+ T cells sorted from blood, obtained in a trial of the OX40 agonist ivuxolimab. The receptors here all came from an adult with an advanced solid tumor such as melanoma, head and neck, liver or kidney cancer.

The chain employs TRBV29-1 and TRBJ2-5; unclear D gene. Germline V gene sequence: CDR1 SQVTM, CDR2 ANQGSEA. V gave up 3 bases and J gave up 1 base, with 6 bases separating them. The CDR3 has 12 amino acids. The CDR3 bases are TGCAGCGTTGATGGTAGCCAAGAGACCCAGTACTTC. It is translated as CSVDGSQETQYF.

The genes are TRBV29-1 and TRBJ2-3; 12 nucleotides line up with TRBD2. The CDR3 is 14 amino acids. With V trimmed by 4 bases and J by 6 bases, 5 bases remained unmatched. The germline V gene has CDR1 SQVTM and CDR2 ANQGSEA. This chain's CDR3 is CSVGLAGALDTQYF. DNA of the CDR3: TGCAGCGTTGGACTAGCGGGGGCCCTGGATACGCAGTATTTT.

The V call is TRBV7-9, the J call TRBJ2-7; 9 bases fit TRBD1. CDR1 SEHNR and CDR2 FQNEAQ come from the germline V gene (reference sequence). The CDR3 covers 16 residues. V was clipped by 2 bases and J by 6 bases; unmatched bases: 11. The CDR3 loop is CASSLPPGQGFLEQYF. The DNA for the CDR3 is TGTGCCAGCAGCTTACCCCCGGGACAGGGCTTCCTCGAGCAGTACTTC.

The chain recombines TRBV14 with TRBJ1-2, with a weak D call TRBD1 (6 bases). V shed 4 bases and J shed 2 bases, with 17 bases lying between them. Germline CDR1 is SGHDN and CDR2 is FVKESK. The CDR3 length is 16 residues. CDR3 amino acids: CASSPEGEQGNYGYTF. In DNA form, the CDR3 reads TGTGCCAGCAGCCCCGAGGGCGAACAGGGCAACTATGGCTACACCTTC.

The rearrangement links TRBV7-6 to TRBJ1-2, with 9 nucleotides matching TRBD1. The V and J ends lost 5 bases and 6 bases, in that order; junction bases with no gene match: 13. The CDR3 is 16 residues long. CDR1 and CDR2 from the germline V gene are SGHVS and FNYEAQ. Here the CDR3 DNA reads TGTGCCAGCAGCCCTCATCCCGGGACAGGGAGGGATGGCTACACCTTC. Its protein is CASSPHPGTGRDGYTF.